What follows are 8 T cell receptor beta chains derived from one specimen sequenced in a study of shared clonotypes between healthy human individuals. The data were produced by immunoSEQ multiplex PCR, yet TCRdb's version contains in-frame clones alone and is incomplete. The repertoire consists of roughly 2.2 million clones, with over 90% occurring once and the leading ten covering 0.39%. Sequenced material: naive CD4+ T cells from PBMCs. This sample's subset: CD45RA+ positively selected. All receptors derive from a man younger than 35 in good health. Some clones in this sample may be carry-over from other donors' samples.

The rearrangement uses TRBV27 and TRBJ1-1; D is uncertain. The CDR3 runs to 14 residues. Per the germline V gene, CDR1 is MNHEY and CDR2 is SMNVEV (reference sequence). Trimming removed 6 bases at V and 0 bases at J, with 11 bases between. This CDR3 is CASSNKYMNTEAFF. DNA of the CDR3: TGTGCCAGCAGCAACAAATACATGAACACTGAAGCTTTCTTT.

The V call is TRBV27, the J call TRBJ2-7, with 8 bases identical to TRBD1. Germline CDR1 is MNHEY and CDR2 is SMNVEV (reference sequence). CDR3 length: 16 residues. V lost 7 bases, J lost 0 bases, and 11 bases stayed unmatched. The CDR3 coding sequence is TGTGCCAGCAAGATAAACAGGGGGATGGTCTCCTACGAGCAGTACTTC. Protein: CASKINRGMVSYEQYF.

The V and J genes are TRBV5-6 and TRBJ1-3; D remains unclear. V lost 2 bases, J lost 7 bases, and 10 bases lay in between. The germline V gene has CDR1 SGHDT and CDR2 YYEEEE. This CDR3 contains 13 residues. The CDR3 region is CASSLNRGNTIYF. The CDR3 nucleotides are TGTGCCAGCAGCTTAAACAGAGGGAACACCATATATTTT.

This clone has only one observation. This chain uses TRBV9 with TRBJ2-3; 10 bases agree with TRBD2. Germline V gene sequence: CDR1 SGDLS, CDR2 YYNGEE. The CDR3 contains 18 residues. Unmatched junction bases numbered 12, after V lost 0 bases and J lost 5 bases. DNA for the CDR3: TGTGCCAGCAGCGTAGGACTAGCGGGCGTCTATGCAATAGATACGCAGTATTTT. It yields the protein CASSVGLAGVYAIDTQYF. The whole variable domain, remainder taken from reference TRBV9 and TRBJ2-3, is DSGVTQTPKHLITATGQRVTLRCSPRSGDLSVYWYQQSLDQGLQFLIQYYNGEERAKGNILERFSAQQFPDLHSELNLSSLELGDSALYFCASSVGLAGVYAIDTQYFGPGTRLTVL.

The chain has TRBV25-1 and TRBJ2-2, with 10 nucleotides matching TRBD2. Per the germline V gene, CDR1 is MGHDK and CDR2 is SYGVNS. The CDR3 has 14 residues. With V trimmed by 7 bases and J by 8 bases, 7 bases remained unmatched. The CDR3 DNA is TGTGCCAGCACCACAAGCGGGAGGGCGGGGGAGCTGTTTTTT. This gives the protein CASTTSGRAGELFF.

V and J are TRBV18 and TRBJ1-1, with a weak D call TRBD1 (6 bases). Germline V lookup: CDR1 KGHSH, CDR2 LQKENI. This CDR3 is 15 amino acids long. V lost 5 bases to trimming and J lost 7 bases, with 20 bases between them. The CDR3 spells CASSINVRGEGEAFF. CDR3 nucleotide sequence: TGTGCCAGCTCAATAAACGTCAGGGGCGAAGGTGAAGCTTTCTTT.

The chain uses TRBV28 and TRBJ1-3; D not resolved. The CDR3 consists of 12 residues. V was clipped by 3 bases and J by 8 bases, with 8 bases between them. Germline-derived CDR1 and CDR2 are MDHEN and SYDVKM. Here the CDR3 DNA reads TGTGCCAGCAGTTTCCGGGTTGACACCATATATTTT. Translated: CASSFRVDTIYF.

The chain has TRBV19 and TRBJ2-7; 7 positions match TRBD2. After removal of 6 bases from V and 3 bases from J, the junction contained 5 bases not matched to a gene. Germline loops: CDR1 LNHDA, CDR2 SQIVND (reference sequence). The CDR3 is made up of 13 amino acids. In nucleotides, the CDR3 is TGTGCCAGTAGCGGACTAGGAGACTACGAGCAGTACTTC. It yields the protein CASSGLGDYEQYF.